This TCR beta chain was sequenced for a study of blood T cell repertoires in COVID-19. Overall study context: Material from acute and convalescent COVID-19 was sourced from the United States, Italy and Spain. T cells, B-cell-depleted T cells, or PBMCs supplied cDNA or gDNA.

Original handling: Counts of nucleated cells, estimated from reference gene primer amplification, were obtained. Generated by immunoSEQ multiplex PCR, the TCRdb table keeps only in-frame clones and is missing some. Clone size and V and J calls were adopted from that table, with D and trimming inferred from the DNA. This repertoire shows roughly 190,000 clones, approximately 90% found once; its top ten account for around 6.5%. Between the trimmed V and J ends, which lost 4 bases and 2 bases, there was a span of 18 bases. The CDR3 extends over 16 amino acids. Per germline, CDR1 LNHDA and CDR2 SQIVND (reference sequence).

Specimen: peripheral blood. This TCR derives from a woman over 75 in a cohort sampled during active or convalescent COVID-19. The chain joins TRBV19 to TRBJ2-7, with D possibly TRBD1 on 6 matching bases. DNA of the CDR3: TGTGCCAGTAGTAGTTCACAGGGAAAGTCCCCCTACGAGCAGTACTTC. Residues: CASSSSQGKSPYEQYF.